Presented here are 12 T cell receptor beta chains from one specimen sequenced in a study of vaccination and CD4 T cells after COVID-19. Cultured CD4+ T cell DNA underwent sequencing with the Oncomine TCR Beta short-read assay. MiXCR, applied by TCRdb to the PCR reads, yields one record per CDR3 protein. The table records 15,000 to 20,000 distinct CDR3 sequences, roughly 50% of them present only once. Treatment reported: approximately 10-day PBMC culture with coronavirus spike peptide pools or control peptides (ViraFEST assay). Their target antigens are unknown. The material was CD4+ T cells from blood, cultured in vitro, obtained after SARS-CoV-2 vaccination. The receptors were sampled from a human donor who had recovered from COVID-19.

The V gene is TRBV20-1, the J gene TRBJ2-2; D is ambiguous. CDR1 is DFQATT and CDR2 is SNEGSKA in the germline V gene (reference sequence). With 0 bases removed from V and 7 bases from J, the gap between germline ends came to 9 bases. CDR3 length: 13 amino acids. CDR3 loop: CSARDPMGGELFF. CDR3 in DNA: TGCAGTGCTAGAGATCCAATGGGCGGGGAGCTGTTTTTT.

The table lists this clonotype with a few counts. The chain employs TRBV6-1 and TRBJ1-6, with no clear D. Deletions cut 3 bases from V and 5 bases from J, with 8 bases between. The CDR3 length is 14 residues. Per the germline V gene, CDR1 is MNHNS and CDR2 is SASEGT. The CDR3 sequence is CASSDPPNNSPLHF. The DNA for the CDR3 is TGTGCCAGCAGTGACCCACCCAATAATTCACCCCTCCACTTT.

The chain is built from TRBV20-1 and TRBJ2-7; possibly TRBD1 for D (6 bases). Per the germline V gene, CDR1 is DFQATT and CDR2 is SNEGSKA (reference sequence). Trimming removed 2 bases from V and 2 bases from J, with 13 bases in between. This CDR3 spans 14 amino acids. The CDR3 sequence: CSARYPGEPYEQYF. CDR3 in DNA: TGCAGTGCTAGATATCCAGGGGAGCCCTACGAGCAGTACTTC.

This clonotype was picked up one time. The rearrangement uses TRBV30 and TRBJ2-5; weak D call: TRBD1 (6 bases). V lost 3 bases to trimming and J lost 2 bases, with 7 bases between them. The CDR3 is 12 residues long. Germline V gives CDR1 GTSNPN, CDR2 SVGIG (reference sequence). DNA for the CDR3: TGTGCCTGGAGCAGGGGACAAGAGACCCAGTACTTC. It specifies CAWSRGQETQYF.

The rearrangement links TRBV29-1 to TRBJ1-2, with D maybe TRBD1 (6 bases). The CDR3 consists of 14 residues. Germline lookup yields CDR1 SQVTM and CDR2 ANQGSEA. With 4 bases removed from V and 4 bases from J, the gap between germline ends came to 16 bases. The CDR3: CSVGGLGGAYGYTF. In DNA form, the CDR3 reads TGCAGCGTTGGAGGCTTGGGGGGGGCCTATGGCTACACCTTC.

The chain combines TRBV20-1 with TRBJ2-5; D is unresolved. The length of the CDR3 is 13 residues. Between the trimmed V and J ends, which lost 5 bases and 5 bases, there was a span of 15 bases. The germline V gene has CDR1 DFQATT and CDR2 SNEGSKA (reference sequence). CDR3 region: CSASRPAGETQYF. DNA for the CDR3: TGCAGTGCTTCAAGGCCAGCTGGCGAGACCCAGTACTTC.

This clonotype appeared a few times. The gene calls are TRBV7-9 and TRBJ2-2, with TRBD2 as a possible D gene (6 bases). Trimming took off 3 bases at V and 6 bases at J, with 17 bases between the two ends. The CDR3 loop spans 16 amino acids. CDR1 and CDR2 from the germline V gene are SEHNR and FQNEAQ (reference sequence). The CDR3 spells CASSFTQQGGAGELFF. The CDR3 region has the DNA TGTGCCAGCAGCTTTACGCAGCAGGGAGGTGCCGGGGAGCTGTTTTTT.

This clonotype was seen just once. The chain recombines TRBV12-3 or TRBV12-4 with TRBJ2-1; D unclear. Trimming cost V 2 bases and J 4 bases, with 6 bases left between them. The CDR3 runs 13 residues. CDR3 region: CASSLMAYNEQFF. The CDR3 DNA follows: TGTGCCAGCAGTTTAATGGCATACAATGAGCAGTTCTTC.

The chain combines TRBV28 with TRBJ1-5, with 8 bases matching TRBD1. This CDR3 comprises 14 residues. The germline V gene has CDR1 MDHEN and CDR2 SYDVKM. V trimming: 7 bases; J trimming: 4 bases; junction bases outside the gene matches: 6. DNA for the CDR3: TGTGCCAGCACCTTCAGGGGGCCGAATCAGCCCCAGCATTTT. Encoded protein: CASTFRGPNQPQHF.

The rearrangement joins TRBV7-2 to TRBJ2-3; the match to TRBD1 covers 7 bases. V dropped 3 bases and J dropped 3; count of bases not matched to a gene: 3. Germline V gene lookup returns CDR1 SGHTA and CDR2 FQGNSA. The CDR3 totals 14 residues. CDR3 DNA: TGTGCCAGCAGCTTCAGACAGGGTACAGATACGCAGTATTTT. Translation gives CASSFRQGTDTQYF.

The V and J genes are TRBV11-2 and TRBJ1-2; TRBD1 matches 7 bases. V was pared by 6 bases and J by 3 bases, with 4 bases of the junction left unmatched. CDR3 length: 13 residues. Looked up from germline, CDR1 is SGHAT and CDR2 is FQNNGV. The CDR3 sequence is CASSPDRDYGYTF. CDR3 sequence (DNA): TGTGCCAGCAGTCCCGACAGGGACTATGGCTACACCTTC. Based on the CDR3 plus reference TRBV11-2 and TRBJ1-2, the full variable domain is EAGVAQSPRYKIIEKRQSVAFWCNPISGHATLYWYQQILGQGPKLLIQFQNNGVVDDSQLPKDRFSAERLKGVDSTLKIQPAKLEDSAVYLCASSPDRDYGYTFGSGTRLTVV.

The chain is built from TRBV28 and TRBJ1-6; TRBD1 agrees at 10 bases. The CDR3 covers 13 residues. V trimming: 5 bases; J trimming: 8 bases; junction bases outside the gene matches: 0. Germline CDR1 MDHEN, CDR2 SYDVKM. The CDR3 region is CASSGQGDSPLHF. As DNA, the CDR3 is TGTGCCAGCAGTGGACAGGGGGATTCACCCCTCCACTTT. Using reference TRBV28 and TRBJ1-6 for the parts outside the CDR3, the full variable domain is DVKVTQSSRYLVKRTGEKVFLECVQDMDHENMFWYRQDPGLGLRLIYFSYDVKMKEKGDIPEGYSVSREKKERFSLILESASTNQTSMYLCASSGQGDSPLHFGNGTRLTVT.